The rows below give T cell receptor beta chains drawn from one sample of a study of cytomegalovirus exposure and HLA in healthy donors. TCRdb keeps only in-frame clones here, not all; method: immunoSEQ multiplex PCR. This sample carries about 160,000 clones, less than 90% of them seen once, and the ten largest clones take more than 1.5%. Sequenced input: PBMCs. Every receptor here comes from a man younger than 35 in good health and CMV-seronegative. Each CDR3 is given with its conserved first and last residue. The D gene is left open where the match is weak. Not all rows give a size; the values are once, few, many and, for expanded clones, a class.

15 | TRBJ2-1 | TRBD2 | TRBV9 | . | TGTGCCAGCAGCGTAGTCAGCGGGGGGGGACGGGAGCAGTTCTTC | CASSVVSGGGREQFF
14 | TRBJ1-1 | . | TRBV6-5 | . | TGTGCCAGCAGTTCCGGGGGATCGAACACTGAAGCTTTCTTT | CASSSGGSNTEAFF
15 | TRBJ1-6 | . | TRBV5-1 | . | TGCGCCAGCAGCTTGGCCCGTCGACTTAATTCACCCCTCCACTTT | CASSLARRLNSPLHF
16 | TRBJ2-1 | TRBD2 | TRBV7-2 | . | TGTGCCAGCAGCTTTACTAGCGGGAGGGCCTTAAATGAGCAGTTCTTC | CASSFTSGRALNEQFF
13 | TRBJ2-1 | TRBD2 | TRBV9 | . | TGTGCCAGCAGCGCGGGACTAGCGGAGGAGCAGTTCTTC | CASSAGLAEEQFF
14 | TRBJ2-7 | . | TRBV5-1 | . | TGCGCCAGCAGCTTGGAACAGATCTCCTACGAGCAGTACTTC | CASSLEQISYEQYF
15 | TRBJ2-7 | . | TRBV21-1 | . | TGTGCCAGCAGCAAAGCCCCGGAGGAACTCTACGAGCAGTACTTC | CASSKAPEELYEQYF
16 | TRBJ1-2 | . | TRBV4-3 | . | TGCGCCAGCAGCCCCGAAGTTTACAGGTCCCTTCGGGGCTACACCTTC | CASSPEVYRSLRGYTF
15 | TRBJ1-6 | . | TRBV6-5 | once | TGTGCCAGCAGTTACACAGGAGCCTATAATTCACCCCTCCACTTT | CASSYTGAYNSPLHF
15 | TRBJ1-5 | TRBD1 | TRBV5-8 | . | TGTGCCAGCAGCCCCAAAGACAGGGAATGGCAGCCCCAGCATTTT | CASSPKDREWQPQHF
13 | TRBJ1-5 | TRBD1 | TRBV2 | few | TGTGCCAGCAGTGGGGACAGCGATCAGCCCCAGCATTTT | CASSGDSDQPQHF
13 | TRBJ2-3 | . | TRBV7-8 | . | TGTGCCAGCAGCTCCTTACATACAGATACGCAGTATTTT | CASSSLHTDTQYF
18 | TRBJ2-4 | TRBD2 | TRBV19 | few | TGTGCCAGTAGTATAGCCCCTAGCGGGGGCCCCCGTTTAAACATTCAGTACTTC | CASSIAPSGGPRLNIQYF
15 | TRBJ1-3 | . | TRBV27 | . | TGTGCCAGCAGGGGACTGTCGAGCTCTGGAAACACCATATATTTT | CASRGLSSSGNTIYF
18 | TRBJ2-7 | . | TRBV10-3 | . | TGTGCCATCAGTGCGGCGGGAATGGACTCCTCGTACTCCTACGAGCAGTACTTC | CAISAAGMDSSYSYEQYF
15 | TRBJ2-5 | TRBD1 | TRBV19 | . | TGTGCCAGTAGTCCCTGGACAGGGGGAGGAGAGACCCAGTACTTC | CASSPWTGGGETQYF
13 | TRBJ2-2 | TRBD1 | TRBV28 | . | TGTGCCAGCAGCTCGACAGGGTCCGGGGAGCTGTTTTTT | CASSSTGSGELFF
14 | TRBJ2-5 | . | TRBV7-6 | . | TGTGCCAGCGGCAAGGAGGGCCTCCAAGAGACCCAGTACTTC | CASGKEGLQETQYF
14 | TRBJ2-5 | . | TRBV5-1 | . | TGCGCCAGCAGCTCCCGCCTTAGCCAAGAGACCCAGTACTTC | CASSSRLSQETQYF
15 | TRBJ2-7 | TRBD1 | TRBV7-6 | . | TGTGCCAGCAGCATCCGGGACAGGGGGGGTTCCGAGCAGTACTTC | CASSIRDRGGSEQYF
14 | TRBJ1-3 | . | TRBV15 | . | TGTGCCACCAGCAGAGGAGGGCCTGGAAACACCATATATTTT | CATSRGGPGNTIYF
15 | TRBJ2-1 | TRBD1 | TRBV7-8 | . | TGTGCCAGCAGCAGCACCGGGACAGGGTGGAATGAGCAGTTCTTC | CASSSTGTGWNEQFF
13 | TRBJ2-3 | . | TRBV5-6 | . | TGTGCCAGCAGCCGCAGTGGCCCAGATACGCAGTATTTT | CASSRSGPDTQYF
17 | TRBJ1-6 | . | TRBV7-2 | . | TGTGCCAGCAGCTTAGTGCGGCATAGCTCCTATAATTCACCCCTCCACTTT | CASSLVRHSSYNSPLHF
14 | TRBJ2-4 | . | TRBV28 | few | TGTGCCAGCAGTTTAGGGCTAGCCAAAAACATTCAGTACTTC | CASSLGLAKNIQYF
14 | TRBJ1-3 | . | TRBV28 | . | TGTGCCAGCAGTTTCCGGGGGAGAGGAAACACCATATATTTT | CASSFRGRGNTIYF
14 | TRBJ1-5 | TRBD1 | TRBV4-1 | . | TGCGCCAGCAGCCAACCGGGACAGGTCGCGCCCCAGCATTTT | CASSQPGQVAPQHF
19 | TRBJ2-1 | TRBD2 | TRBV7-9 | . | TGTGCCAGCAGCCTGACAGATTGGACGGGACTAGCGAAGAACAATGAGCAGTTCTTC | CASSLTDWTGLAKNNEQFF
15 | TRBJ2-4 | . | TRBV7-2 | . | TGTGCCAGCAGGGCCGCAGGGGAAGCCAAAAACATTCAGTACTTC | CASRAAGEAKNIQYF
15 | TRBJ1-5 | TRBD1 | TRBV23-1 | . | TGCGCCAGCAGTCGCTTGACAGGGGGCAATCAGCCCCAGCATTTT | CASSRLTGGNQPQHF
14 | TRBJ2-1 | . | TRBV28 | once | TGTGCCACAGGGGTCGGGGGGCCCTACAATGAGCAGTTCTTC | CATGVGGPYNEQFF
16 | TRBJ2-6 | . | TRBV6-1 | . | TGTGCCAGCAGTGAAGACGAGGGCTCAGGGGCCAACGTCCTGACTTTC | CASSEDEGSGANVLTF
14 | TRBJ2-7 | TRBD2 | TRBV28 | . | TGTGCCAGCCTAGCGGGAGGATCCCCCTACGAGCAGTACTTC | CASLAGGSPYEQYF
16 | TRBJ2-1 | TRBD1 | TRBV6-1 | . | TGTGCCAGCAGTGTGTGGACAGGGGGCACCTACAATGAGCAGTTCTTC | CASSVWTGGTYNEQFF
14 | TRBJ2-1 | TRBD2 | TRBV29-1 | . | TGCAGCGTATACTCTAGCGGGAAGTATAATGAGCAGTTCTTC | CSVYSSGKYNEQFF
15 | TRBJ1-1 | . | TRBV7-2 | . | TGTGCCAGCAGCTTGGTTGTTAGGGGTGGTACTGAAGCTTTCTTT | CASSLVVRGGTEAFF
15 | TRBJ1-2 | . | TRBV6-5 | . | TGTGCCAGCAGTCTACACGGGTCGGAGGTATATGGCTACACCTTC | CASSLHGSEVYGYTF
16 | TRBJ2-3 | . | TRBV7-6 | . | TGTGCCAGCAGCTTAGCGGGGACGGGAGAGTCGGATACGCAGTATTTT | CASSLAGTGESDTQYF
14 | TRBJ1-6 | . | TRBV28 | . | TGTGCCAGCAGTGAGACAGGTCCCGGGGCACCCCTCCACTTT | CASSETGPGAPLHF
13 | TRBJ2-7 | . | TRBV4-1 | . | TGCGCCAGCAGCCAAGACACAGTCTACGAGCAGTACTTC | CASSQDTVYEQYF
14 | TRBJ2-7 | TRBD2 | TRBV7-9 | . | TGTGCCAGCAGCAGTAGCGGGAGCATCGACGAGCAGTACTTC | CASSSSGSIDEQYF
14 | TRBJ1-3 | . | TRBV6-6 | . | TGTGCCAGCAGTCCCAGGGAAGGTGGAAACACCATATATTTT | CASSPREGGNTIYF
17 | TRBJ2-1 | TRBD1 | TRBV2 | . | TGTGCCAGCAGAGCGATTCCCGGGACAGGCTCCTACAATGAGCAGTTCTTC | CASRAIPGTGSYNEQFF
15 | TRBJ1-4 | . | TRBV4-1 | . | TGCGCCAGCAGCCAAGCTGACCCCGGCGGGGAAAAACTGTTTTTT | CASSQADPGGEKLFF
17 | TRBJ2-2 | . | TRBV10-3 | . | TGTGCCATCCGGGGGCTAACAGGGGTCGCGAACACCGGGGAGCTGTTTTTT | CAIRGLTGVANTGELFF
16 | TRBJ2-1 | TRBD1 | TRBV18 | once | TGTGCCAGCTCACCACGGACAGGGGAGATGAGGAATGAGCAGTTCTTC | CASSPRTGEMRNEQFF
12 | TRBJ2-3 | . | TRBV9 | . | TGTGCCAGTACTAGCAGCACAGATACGCAGTATTTT | CASTSSTDTQYF
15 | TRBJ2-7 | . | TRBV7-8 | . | TGTGCCAGCAGCTTAGTCGGACTGAGCTCCTACGAGCAGTACTTC | CASSLVGLSSYEQYF
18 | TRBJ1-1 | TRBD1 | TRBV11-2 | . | TGTGCCAGCAGCCCCCGGCCCGGACAGGGGGCTTCAGGGACTGAAGCTTTCTTT | CASSPRPGQGASGTEAFF
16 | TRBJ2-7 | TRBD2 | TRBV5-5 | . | TGTGCCAGCAGCTTAGGTTGGCTAGCGGGACCCTACGAGCAGTACTTC | CASSLGWLAGPYEQYF
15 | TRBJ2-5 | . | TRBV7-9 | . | TGTGCCAGCAGCTTATCTGGGGCAGGCCAGGGGACCCAGTACTTC | CASSLSGAGQGTQYF
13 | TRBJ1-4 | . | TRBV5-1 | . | TGCGCCAGCAGCCAGGGGCCTAATGAAAAACTGTTTTTT | CASSQGPNEKLFF
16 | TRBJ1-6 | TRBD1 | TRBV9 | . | TGTGCCAGCAACCGGGACAGTGACTCCTATAATTCACCCCTCCACTTT | CASNRDSDSYNSPLHF
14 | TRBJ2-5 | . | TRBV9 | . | TGTGCCAGCAGCGCCCTCCCTCCGGTAGAGACCCAGTACTTC | CASSALPPVETQYF
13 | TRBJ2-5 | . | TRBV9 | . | TGTGCCAGCAGCTTGGGGATGGGGGAGGCCCAGTACTTC | CASSLGMGEAQYF